Sequencing of this TCR beta chain was carried out in a study of T cells after yellow fever vaccination. Study observations and caveats: Detected again after the booster were most primary-vaccination clones, at roughly 95% CD4 and nearly 90% CD8. Sorted repertoires could include abundant contaminating clonotypes from bulk cells.

The CDR3 loop spans 13 amino acids. With 1 base removed from V and 7 bases from J, the gap between germline ends came to 8 bases. Germline V gene data show CDR1 as SGHTA and CDR2 as FQGNSA. From the 5' RACE reads, TCRdb called clonotypes with MiXCR, one entry per CDR3 protein. The sample lists about 120,000 distinct CDR3 sequences; about 7.8% were seen once. The table lists this clonotype with many counts. The antigen is not known. This sequence was found in a man between 18 and 35 years old who received the YFV17D yellow fever vaccine. The sample in question was CD4+ T cells sorted from PBMCs, obtained 45 days after the first yellow fever vaccination. The J gene is TRBJ1-5, the V gene TRBV7-2; D might be TRBD1 (5 bases). CDR3 sequence reads: CASSLEGRQPQHF. CDR3 coding DNA: TGTGCCAGCAGCTTAGAGGGGAGGCAGCCCCAGCATTTT.